Sequencing of this T cell receptor (beta chain) was carried out in a study of early T cells in non-severe SARS-CoV-2 infection. Background on the study: The chains were unpaired, and the sequenced material was bulk RNA from unsorted whole blood. Study-wide results and limits: Database matching using VDJdb favored anti-spike CD8 responses, with private and CD4 specificities left missing.

This clonotype was found many times. Its antigen remains unidentified. The V gene end was trimmed by 5 bases and the J gene end by 2 bases; junction bases not matched to a gene: 8. Germline CDR1 is DFQATT and CDR2 is SNEGSKA (reference sequence). CDR3 length equals 16 residues. Individual cDNA molecules were tagged with unique molecular identifiers. TCRdb independently ran MiXCR on the 5' RACE reads; one entry per CDR3 protein. Here the sample spans about 100,000 distinct CDR3 sequences, approximately 10% being singletons. This TCR was recovered from an adult who was a healthcare worker with PCR-confirmed SARS-CoV-2 infection or an uninfected control (not recorded which). The chain joins TRBV20-1 to TRBJ2-3; 12 bases fit TRBD2. The sequencing sample was made of whole blood. CDR3 residues: CSAATSGRPDTDTQYF. CDR3 bases: TGCAGTGCTGCGACTAGCGGGAGACCCGACACAGATACGCAGTATTTT.